This T cell receptor beta chain was sequenced during a study of neoadjuvant anti-PD-1 for oral cavity cancer. General study results and limits: Pretreatment Treg/Th17 ratio correlated inversely with post-treatment tumor clonality.

V was clipped by 0 bases and J by 3 bases, with 11 bases between them. The CDR3 is made up of 15 amino acids. CDR1 and CDR2 from the germline V gene are SGHTA and FQGTGA. As concerns this clone: Its antigen is undetermined.

Tumor libraries mostly used roughly 5 ug genomic DNA, two replicates each. The repertoire was sequenced with immunoSEQ multiplex PCR; TCRdb's copy has only in-frame clones and lacks some. The sample yields thousands of clones, roughly 45% seen once. The source was tumor tissue, collected before nivolumab (anti-PD-1) treatment. J is TRBJ1-2 and V is TRBV7-3; the D is unclear. This clonotype originated in a person between 35 and 79 years old with oral cavity squamous cell carcinoma. The CDR3 loop reads CASSLTRAAHYGYTF. As DNA, the CDR3 is TGTGCCAGCAGCTTAACGAGGGCGGCACACTATGGCTACACCTTC.